The T cell receptor beta chain described here comes from a study of blood T cell repertoires in COVID-19 (dated by TCRdb to 2019 to 2021). With regard to the full study: The collaborator samples originated in the United States, Italy and Spain and spanned the acute and convalescent phases of COVID-19. The material from the prospective study consisted of cDNA or gDNA derived from T cells, B-cell-depleted T cells, or PBMCs. Sample metadata almost always included a de-identified subject ID, COVID-19 status, age in years and sex. Where available, HLA class I and class II types were taken from metadata supplied by the sample provider and were not determined by assay-based typing. Samples came from the ongoing ImmuneRACE study (first 160 participants) plus 1,254 subjects from 6 global collaborators. The repertoires were released in a freely available public database intended as a resource for research on the immune response to SARS-CoV-2. Subjects who had been exposed to COVID-19, were actively infected with it, or had recovered from it provided the deeply sampled blood TCRbeta repertoires that made up the dataset. What the authors observed across the whole study: The amount of clinical and demographic metadata varied by source and participant and was provided uncurated.

The collaborating institutions used their own protocols to collect whole blood in K2EDTA tubes. Collaborator samples were shipped for TCRbeta analysis as frozen whole blood, isolated PBMCs, or DNA extracted from either sample type. TCRbeta CDR3 regions were amplified from genomic DNA using the immunoSEQ Assay, a bias-controlled multiplex PCR. Processing in the source paper ran as follows. Within the assay, amplification of reference gene primers was used to estimate how many nucleated cells each sample contained. To quantify the absolute abundance of each unique TCRbeta CDR3 rearrangement, sequence reads were collapsed and filtered. For each sample, productive Simpson clonality was calculated as the square root of Simpson's diversity index across productive rearrangements. Here the immuneACCESS table is served through TCRdb, limited to in-frame sequences with V and J called. Missing clones are a known gap in these copies; in checked studies unresolved V genes cover under half, and the rest lacks a known reason. V, J and clone size derive from that table, while D and trimming were established from the DNA sequence. Present in this sample are about 42,000 clones, approximately 90% of which were seen just once. Jointly, the top ten make up approximately 3.3% of the sample.

This clone was recorded once. Its antigen has not been determined. No base qualities exist here, and no much larger clone lies one base off it. Germline trimming: 3 bases from V, 13 bases from J; junction bases outside gene matches: 3. In the germline V gene, CDR1 corresponds to MGHRA and CDR2 to YSYEKL. The CDR3 measures 12 amino acids from cysteine to phenylalanine. Kept here is only the CDR3 DNA, which spans 36 bases and is read in frame from base 1. The sequenced material came from peripheral blood. The clonotype originates from a human donor in a cohort sampled during active COVID-19. Recombination connected TRBV4-1 to TRBJ2-4; 10 bases in the middle match TRBD1. The sequenced DNA: TGCGCCAGCAGCCAGCCGGACAGGGGGCAGTACTTC. Translated, this gives CASSQPDRGQYF.